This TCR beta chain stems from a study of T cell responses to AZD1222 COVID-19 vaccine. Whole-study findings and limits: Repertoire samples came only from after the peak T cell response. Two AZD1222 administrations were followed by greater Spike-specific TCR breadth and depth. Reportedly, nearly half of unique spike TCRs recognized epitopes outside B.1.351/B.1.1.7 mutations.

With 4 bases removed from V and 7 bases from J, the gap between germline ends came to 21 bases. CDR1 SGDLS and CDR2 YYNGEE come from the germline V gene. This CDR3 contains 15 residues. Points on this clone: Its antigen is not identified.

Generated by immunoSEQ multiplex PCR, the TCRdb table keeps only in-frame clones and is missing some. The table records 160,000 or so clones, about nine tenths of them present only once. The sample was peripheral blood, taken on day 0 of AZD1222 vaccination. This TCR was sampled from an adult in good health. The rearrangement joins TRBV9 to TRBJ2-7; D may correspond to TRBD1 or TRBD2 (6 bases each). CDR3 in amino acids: CASSPKGGQYKEQYF. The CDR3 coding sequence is TGTGCCAGCAGCCCAAAAGGGGGGCAGTACAAGGAGCAGTACTTC. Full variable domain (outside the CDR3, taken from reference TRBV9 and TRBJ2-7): DSGVTQTPKHLITATGQRVTLRCSPRSGDLSVYWYQQSLDQGLQFLIQYYNGEERAKGNILERFSAQQFPDLHSELNLSSLELGDSALYFCASSPKGGQYKEQYFGPGTRLTVT.